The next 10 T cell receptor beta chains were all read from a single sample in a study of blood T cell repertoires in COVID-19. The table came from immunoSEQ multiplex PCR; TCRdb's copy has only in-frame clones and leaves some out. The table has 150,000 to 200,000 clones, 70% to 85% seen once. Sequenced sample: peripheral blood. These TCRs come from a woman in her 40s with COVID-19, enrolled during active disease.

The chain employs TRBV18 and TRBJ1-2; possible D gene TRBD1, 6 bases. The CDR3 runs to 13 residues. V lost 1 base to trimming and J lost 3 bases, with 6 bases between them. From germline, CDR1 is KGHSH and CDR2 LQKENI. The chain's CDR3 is CASSPRQDYGYTF. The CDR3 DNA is TGTGCCAGCTCACCACGACAGGACTATGGCTACACCTTC.

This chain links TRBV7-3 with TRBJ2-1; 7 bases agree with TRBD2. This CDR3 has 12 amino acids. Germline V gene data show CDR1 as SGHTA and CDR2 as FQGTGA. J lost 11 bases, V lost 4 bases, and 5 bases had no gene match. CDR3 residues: CASSYQAGQQFF. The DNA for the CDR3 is TGTGCCAGCAGCTACCAAGCGGGGCAGCAGTTCTTC.

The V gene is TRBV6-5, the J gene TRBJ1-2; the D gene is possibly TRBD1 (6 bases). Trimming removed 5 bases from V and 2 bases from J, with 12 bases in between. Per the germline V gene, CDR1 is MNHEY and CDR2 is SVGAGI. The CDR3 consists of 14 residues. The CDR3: CASSSYTGNYGYTF. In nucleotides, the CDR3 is TGTGCCAGCAGTAGCTACACAGGGAACTATGGCTACACCTTC.

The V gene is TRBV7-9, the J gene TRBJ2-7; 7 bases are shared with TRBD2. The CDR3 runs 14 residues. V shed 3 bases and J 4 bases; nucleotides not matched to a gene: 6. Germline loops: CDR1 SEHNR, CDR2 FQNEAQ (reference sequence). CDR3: CASSFGGDAYEQYF. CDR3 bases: TGTGCCAGCAGCTTTGGGGGGGACGCATACGAGCAGTACTTC.

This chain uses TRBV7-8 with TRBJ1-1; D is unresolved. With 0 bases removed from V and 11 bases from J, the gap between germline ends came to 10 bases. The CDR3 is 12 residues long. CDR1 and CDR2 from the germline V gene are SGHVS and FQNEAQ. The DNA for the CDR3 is TGTGCCAGCAGCTTAGCTGCGGGTTCGGCTTTCTTT. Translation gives CASSLAAGSAFF.

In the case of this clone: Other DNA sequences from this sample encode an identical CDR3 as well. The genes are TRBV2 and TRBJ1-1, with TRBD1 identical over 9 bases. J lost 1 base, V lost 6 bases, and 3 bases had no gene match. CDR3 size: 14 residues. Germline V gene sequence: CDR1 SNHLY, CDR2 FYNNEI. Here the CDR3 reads CASRGQGTNTEAFF. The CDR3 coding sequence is TGTGCCAGCAGAGGACAGGGGACGAACACTGAAGCTTTCTTT.

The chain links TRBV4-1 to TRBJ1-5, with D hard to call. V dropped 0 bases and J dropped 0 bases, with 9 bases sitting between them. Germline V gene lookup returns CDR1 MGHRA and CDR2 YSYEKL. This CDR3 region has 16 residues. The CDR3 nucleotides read TGCGCCAGCAGCCAAGATCCACAAGTTAGCAATCAGCCCCAGCATTTT. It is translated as CASSQDPQVSNQPQHF.

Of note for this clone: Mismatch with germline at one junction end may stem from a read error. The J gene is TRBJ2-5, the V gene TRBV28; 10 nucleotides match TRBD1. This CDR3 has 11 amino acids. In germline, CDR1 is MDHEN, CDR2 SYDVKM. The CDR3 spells CASSLGTGANF. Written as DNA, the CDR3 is TGTGCCAGCAGCCTCGGGACAGGGGCTAACTTC.

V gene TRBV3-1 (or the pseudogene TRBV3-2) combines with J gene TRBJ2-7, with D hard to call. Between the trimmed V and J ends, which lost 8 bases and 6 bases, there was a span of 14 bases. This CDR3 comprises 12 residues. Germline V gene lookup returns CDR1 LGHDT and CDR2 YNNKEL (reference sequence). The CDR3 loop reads CASSSSRVEQYF. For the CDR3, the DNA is TGTGCCAGCTCTTCAAGTCGCGTCGAGCAGTACTTC.

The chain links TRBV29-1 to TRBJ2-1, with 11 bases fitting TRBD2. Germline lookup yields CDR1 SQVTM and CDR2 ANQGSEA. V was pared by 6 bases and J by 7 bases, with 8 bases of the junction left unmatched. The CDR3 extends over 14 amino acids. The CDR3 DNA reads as TGCAGCGTAGAACTAGCGGGAGTAGGGAATGAGCAGTTCTTC. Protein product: CSVELAGVGNEQFF.